This T cell receptor (beta chain) was recovered during a study of human T cells and chemical hapten exposure (dated by TCRdb to the early 2020s). Notes on the research overall: Libraries were pooled for sequencing, and per-sample TCR yields varied mainly because of small differences in library volumes within the pool. Peripheral blood TCR repertoire changes were tracked in vivo in alopecia patients during primary and secondary sensitization to the hapten diphenylcyclopropenone (DPC). Each blood RNA sample was used to sequence both TCR alpha and TCR beta chains. The paper as a whole reports these results and caveats: Repeated subsampling changed both the strength of the expansion versus patch-test correlation and the threshold at which the correlation became significant. The number of TCRs above 1 in 1000 frequency did not change with DPC sensitization; there was no evidence of global repertoire structure alterations.

Comments on this clonotype: The antigen it binds to is not known. Per-nucleotide qualities are absent, and no much larger clonotype sits a single base away.

The CDR3, from cysteine to phenylalanine, totals 16 residues. The read is trimmed to its CDR3 DNA, 48 bases read in frame from base 1. V is shortened by 5 bases, J by 1 base, and the region joining them spans 18 bases. Library generation was performed with RACE. The run used a NextSeq 500. Library preparation attached unique molecular identifiers to individual cDNA molecules for quantitative, reproducible TCR counting. The source study handled its data this way. The median number of TCRs per sample was some 100,000, ranging from about 20,000 to 700,000. The Decombinator software suite was used to annotate the V, J and CDR3 of the TCR reads. For the PS versus PT1 abundance plots, all samples were subsampled to the same number of TCRs (28,000). TCRs were defined as expanded if absent before sensitization and observed at least eight times at the 2-week time point. TCRdb redid the processing of the public reads, applying fastp at Q25 and MiXCR, and retained in-frame beta chains. Entries that share a CDR3 protein sequence are merged under the most common genes and DNA. These V and J calls derive from TCRdb rather than the authors' analysis. This sample is represented by 65,000 to 80,000 distinct CDR3 sequences; over 7% of them were singletons. The top ten hold approximately 1.5% of the sample.

In the paper's terms, the time point label means: healthy volunteer bleed at 6 weeks. Unfractionated whole blood was collected in Tempus Blood RNA tubes, and total RNA was extracted from that blood. About 5 healthy volunteers were used as TCR sequencing controls and were bled at day 0, 2 weeks and 6 weeks. The chain employs TRBV12-3 or TRBV12-4 and TRBJ2-7, and the D gene may be TRBD2, 6 bases matching. Material for sequencing was whole blood. This clonotype was sampled from a male donor in good health. Some clones in this sample may be carry-over from other donors' samples. The DNA sequence reads TGTGCCAGCAGTACTTGGGACGGGGGTAATTCCTACGAGCAGTACTTC. The translation is CASSTWDGGNSYEQYF.